The clone carrying this T cell receptor (beta chain) was observed at least ten times. These data come from a study of molecular identifiers for immune sequencing clone quantification. Study as a whole: Five portions were made in replicates from RNA of roughly 20,000 or 100,000 naive CD8 cells, and four underwent sequencing.

TCRdb ran MiXCR on the PCR reads and lists one entry per CDR3 protein. Seen here are some 650,000 distinct CDR3 sequences, just under 20% observed once, and the top ten hold roughly 0.9%. Each library that profiled naive CD8 cells came from around 20,000 to 990,000 sorted cells with 10%, 30% or 50% RNA. V was cut by 3 bases and J by 5 bases, with 14 bases left in between. CDR1 is LGHNA and CDR2 is YNFKEQ in the germline V gene. The length of the CDR3 is 14 residues. Sequenced material: naive CD8+ T cells from blood, with Jurkat cell RNA spiked in. The subset: FACS-sorted CD8+CD4-CCR7+CD45RA+ naive T cells. The V call is TRBV4-2, the J call TRBJ2-7, with D possibly being TRBD2 (7 bases). This TCR came from a human donor in good health. Some libraries in this study had Jurkat cell RNA spiked in. The chain's CDR3 is CASSQGGAYDEQYF. The CDR3 DNA follows: TGTGCCAGCAGCCAGGGGGGGGCATACGACGAGCAGTACTTC.